The clone carrying this TCR beta chain was observed a handful of times. What it binds is not known. The library was built from roughly 400 ng RNA with molecular barcoded adaptors for alpha/delta and beta/gamma chains. TCRdb analysed the reads with MiXCR anew, one entry per CDR3 protein. This sample has around 38,000 distinct CDR3 sequences, with approximately 15% found just once. Germline V CDR1 and CDR2: SGHRS, YFSETQ. The CDR3 extends over 14 amino acids. V lost 6 bases to trimming and J lost 4 bases, with 13 bases between them. This sample was taken from a study of read filtering for tumor transcriptome and immune sequencing. Whole-study results and caveats: RNA-seq captured clonotypes less deeply and reliably than IR-seq.

The receptor was isolated from a donor aged 40 or older with multiple myeloma. V usage is TRBV5-1 and J usage is TRBJ2-2; a possible D gene is TRBD2 (6 bases). The specimen was a population of CD138-negative cells sorted from bone marrow. CDR3: CASTLPGGTGELFF. Here the CDR3 DNA reads TGCGCCAGCACCCTTCCCGGGGGCACCGGGGAGCTGTTTTTT.